This T cell receptor beta chain was captured in a study of T cells in women clearing cervical HPV infection. At the level of the study: Controls gave blood once infection was undetectable; cases at lesion identification. General study points: It is unknown whether associations predate infection; no effector/memory or HPV-specific sorting. CIN3+ cases had significantly higher TCR richness than controls; evenness did not differ.

Remarks on this clone: Its antigen is still unknown.

Profiling relied on immunoSEQ multiplex PCR, and the TCRdb table lists in-frame clones only, not all of them. The sample has under 45,000 clones. The material sequenced was blood buffy coat. The receptor was derived from a woman aged 18 to 75 with a cervical HPV16 infection that either progressed to CIN3+ or cleared (not recorded which).

The CDR3 DNA, read in part, is TGTGCCAGCTCACCATCGACAGGCCCCACCGAAAAG. Translating gives CASSPSTGPTEK. The CDR3, in full, reads CASSPSTGPTEKLFF. The rearrangement links TRBV18 to TRBJ2-2; D may be TRBD1 (6 bases). Sequencing ends 3 residues short of the CDR3 end; the germline J gene provides the rest. Germline values: CDR1 KGHSH, CDR2 LQKENI. The CDR3 runs 15 residues.